A selection of T cell receptor beta chains follows, all from one sample in a study of Graves' ophthalmopathy and Graves' hyperthyroidism. TCRdb recomputed calls from the multiplex PCR reads with MiXCR, one row per CDR3 protein. The data contain around 400,000 distinct CDR3 sequences, around 17% of them singletons. The sample comprised peripheral blood. These receptors came from a woman between 18 and 29 years old with Graves' ophthalmopathy. Each CDR3 is given with its conserved first and last residue. Fields, in order: J gene, CDR3 length, V gene, clone size, D gene, CDR3 protein, CDR3 DNA. A D gene is named only where the DNA matches it firmly. The listing skips clone size in some rows; elsewhere it reads once, few, many or a size class.

j_call: TRBJ2-2; cdr3_length: 12; v_call: TRBV20-1; clone_size: many; d_call: .; cdr3_aa: CSARENTGELFF; cdr3_nt: TGCAGTGCTAGAGAAAACACCGGGGAGCTGTTTTTT
j_call: TRBJ2-7; cdr3_length: 13; v_call: TRBV6-5; clone_size: many; d_call: .; cdr3_aa: CASSWSSAYEQYF; cdr3_nt: TGTGCCAGCAGTTGGTCCAGCGCCTACGAGCAGTACTTC
j_call: TRBJ2-2; cdr3_length: 15; v_call: TRBV7-9; clone_size: many; d_call: TRBD1; cdr3_aa: CASFRGQPNTGELFF; cdr3_nt: TGTGCCAGTTTTAGGGGACAGCCGAACACCGGGGAGCTGTTTTTT
j_call: TRBJ2-7; cdr3_length: 13; v_call: TRBV7-2; clone_size: many; d_call: .; cdr3_aa: CASSLNLAGEQYF; cdr3_nt: TGTGCCAGCAGCTTGAACCTGGCGGGTGAGCAGTACTTC
j_call: TRBJ2-7; cdr3_length: 14; v_call: TRBV2; clone_size: many; d_call: .; cdr3_aa: CASTQGLVAYEQYF; cdr3_nt: TGTGCCAGCACCCAGGGACTTGTAGCCTACGAGCAGTACTTC
j_call: TRBJ2-7; cdr3_length: 15; v_call: TRBV15; clone_size: many; d_call: .; cdr3_aa: CATSRAGGKVDEQYF; cdr3_nt: TGTGCCACCAGCAGAGCGGGCGGGAAAGTGGACGAGCAGTACTTC
j_call: TRBJ2-2; cdr3_length: 16; v_call: TRBV6-1; clone_size: many; d_call: TRBD1; cdr3_aa: CASSMTGARGTGELFF; cdr3_nt: TGTGCCAGCAGTATGACAGGGGCCCGCGGGACCGGGGAGCTGTTTTTT
j_call: TRBJ2-7; cdr3_length: 16; v_call: TRBV19; clone_size: few; d_call: TRBD2; cdr3_aa: CASSPGGVAGTYEQYF; cdr3_nt: TGTGCCAGTAGTCCAGGCGGGGTAGCGGGAACCTACGAGCAGTACTTC
j_call: TRBJ1-3; cdr3_length: 17; v_call: TRBV11-2; clone_size: .; d_call: TRBD1; cdr3_aa: CASSLGGTGSSGNTIYF; cdr3_nt: TGTGCCAGCAGCTTAGGGGGGACAGGGAGCTCTGGAAACACCATATATTTT
j_call: TRBJ2-7; cdr3_length: 15; v_call: TRBV11-2; clone_size: many; d_call: TRBD2; cdr3_aa: CASSVPGTTSYEQYF; cdr3_nt: TGTGCCAGCAGCGTGCCCGGGACTACCTCCTACGAGCAGTACTTC
j_call: TRBJ1-3; cdr3_length: 14; v_call: TRBV5-1; clone_size: many; d_call: TRBD1; cdr3_aa: CASSRGQGENTIYF; cdr3_nt: TGCGCCAGCAGCCGGGGACAGGGGGAAAACACCATATATTTT
j_call: TRBJ2-7; cdr3_length: 14; v_call: TRBV9; clone_size: many; d_call: TRBD1; cdr3_aa: CASSVGDRVTTQYF; cdr3_nt: TGTGCCAGCAGCGTAGGGGACAGGGTCACTACGCAGTACTTC
j_call: TRBJ1-2; cdr3_length: 11; v_call: TRBV6-1; clone_size: many; d_call: .; cdr3_aa: CASSERSGYTF; cdr3_nt: TGTGCCAGCAGTGAAAGGAGTGGCTACACCTTC
j_call: TRBJ1-1; cdr3_length: 15; v_call: TRBV7-2; clone_size: many; d_call: .; cdr3_aa: CASSKRRTMNTEAFF; cdr3_nt: TGTGCCAGCAGCAAGAGACGGACCATGAACACTGAAGCTTTCTTT
j_call: TRBJ2-2; cdr3_length: 15; v_call: TRBV27; clone_size: many; d_call: TRBD1; cdr3_aa: CASTPDREWGGELFF; cdr3_nt: TGTGCCAGCACACCGGACAGGGAGTGGGGGGGGGAGCTGTTTTTT
j_call: TRBJ2-5; cdr3_length: 15; v_call: TRBV12-3/TRBV12-4; clone_size: few; d_call: TRBD2; cdr3_aa: CASSLGGGVRETQYF; cdr3_nt: TGTGCCAGCAGTCTCGGGGGGGGGGTCCGGGAGACCCAGTACTTC
j_call: TRBJ2-7; cdr3_length: 16; v_call: TRBV28; clone_size: many; d_call: TRBD1; cdr3_aa: CASSFGTGSTHYEQYF; cdr3_nt: TGTGCCAGCAGTTTCGGGACAGGGAGTACCCACTACGAGCAGTACTTC
j_call: TRBJ2-7; cdr3_length: 16; v_call: TRBV19; clone_size: many; d_call: .; cdr3_aa: CASSIVFAPRNYEQYF; cdr3_nt: TGTGCCAGTAGTATAGTTTTCGCTCCGCGAAATTACGAGCAGTACTTC
j_call: TRBJ1-6; cdr3_length: 14; v_call: TRBV10-1; clone_size: many; d_call: .; cdr3_aa: CASSEGVRGSPLHF; cdr3_nt: TGCGCCAGCAGTGAGGGGGTCAGGGGCTCACCCCTCCACTTT
j_call: TRBJ2-7; cdr3_length: 15; v_call: TRBV28; clone_size: many; d_call: .; cdr3_aa: CASSTGLGGPYEQYF; cdr3_nt: TGTGCCAGCAGCACCGGCCTCGGAGGTCCCTACGAGCAGTACTTC
j_call: TRBJ1-2; cdr3_length: 15; v_call: TRBV7-8; clone_size: many; d_call: TRBD1; cdr3_aa: CASSPNRGSNYGYTF; cdr3_nt: TGTGCCAGCAGCCCAAACAGGGGTTCTAACTATGGCTACACCTTC
j_call: TRBJ1-5; cdr3_length: 15; v_call: TRBV28; clone_size: few; d_call: .; cdr3_aa: CASSLSNWGSQPQHF; cdr3_nt: TGTGCCAGCAGTTTATCCAATTGGGGAAGTCAGCCCCAGCATTTT
j_call: TRBJ1-2; cdr3_length: 13; v_call: TRBV12-3/TRBV12-4; clone_size: few; d_call: TRBD1; cdr3_aa: CASAGTDLYGYTF; cdr3_nt: TGTGCCAGCGCCGGGACAGACCTCTATGGCTACACCTTC
j_call: TRBJ1-3; cdr3_length: 16; v_call: TRBV4-2; clone_size: many; d_call: .; cdr3_aa: CASSQVAGSSGNTIYF; cdr3_nt: TGTGCCAGCAGCCAAGTAGCCGGAAGCTCTGGAAACACCATATATTTT
j_call: TRBJ2-7; cdr3_length: 14; v_call: TRBV6-1; clone_size: many; d_call: .; cdr3_aa: CASSERGQPYEQYF; cdr3_nt: TGTGCCAGCAGTGAAAGAGGCCAACCCTACGAGCAGTACTTC
j_call: TRBJ2-7; cdr3_length: 17; v_call: TRBV27; clone_size: many; d_call: .; cdr3_aa: CASSLSTSQGPWNEQYF; cdr3_nt: TGTGCCAGCAGTTTATCCACTTCTCAGGGACCCTGGAACGAGCAGTACTTC
j_call: TRBJ1-1; cdr3_length: 16; v_call: TRBV29-1; clone_size: many; d_call: .; cdr3_aa: CSVAHSLGSMNTEAFF; cdr3_nt: TGCAGCGTCGCCCACTCTCTGGGTTCTATGAACACTGAAGCTTTCTTT
j_call: TRBJ1-1; cdr3_length: 14; v_call: TRBV7-2; clone_size: many; d_call: .; cdr3_aa: CASSSEQAVPVAFF; cdr3_nt: TGTGCCAGCAGTTCCGAGCAGGCCGTTCCCGTGGCTTTCTTT
j_call: TRBJ1-1; cdr3_length: 14; v_call: TRBV29-1; clone_size: many; d_call: .; cdr3_aa: CSAGGAGKNTEAFF; cdr3_nt: TGCAGCGCCGGAGGGGCGGGGAAGAACACTGAAGCTTTCTTT
j_call: TRBJ2-7; cdr3_length: 16; v_call: TRBV6-2/TRBV6-3; clone_size: many; d_call: .; cdr3_aa: CASSYSTQARTYEQYF; cdr3_nt: TGTGCCAGCAGTTACTCAACACAGGCGCGGACCTACGAGCAGTACTTC
j_call: TRBJ1-1; cdr3_length: 18; v_call: TRBV6-2/TRBV6-3; clone_size: many; d_call: .; cdr3_aa: CASSYSISQVLANTEAFF; cdr3_nt: TGTGCCAGCAGTTACTCGATTAGTCAGGTCTTGGCGAACACTGAAGCTTTCTTT
j_call: TRBJ1-5; cdr3_length: 14; v_call: TRBV12-3/TRBV12-4; clone_size: .; d_call: .; cdr3_aa: CASTLGGAGQPQHF; cdr3_nt: TGTGCCAGCACCTTGGGGGGGGCAGGTCAGCCCCAGCATTTT
j_call: TRBJ2-7; cdr3_length: 17; v_call: TRBV28; clone_size: many; d_call: .; cdr3_aa: CASTTSSLIGPPNEQYF; cdr3_nt: TGTGCCAGCACTACATCAAGCTTAATAGGGCCTCCCAACGAGCAGTACTTC
j_call: TRBJ2-7; cdr3_length: 15; v_call: TRBV6-5; clone_size: many; d_call: .; cdr3_aa: CASSYSTGSGYEQYF; cdr3_nt: TGTGCCAGCAGTTACTCGACAGGATCAGGATACGAGCAGTACTTC
j_call: TRBJ1-1; cdr3_length: 13; v_call: TRBV11-3; clone_size: few; d_call: TRBD1; cdr3_aa: CASSLTTGDRAFF; cdr3_nt: TGTGCCAGCAGCTTAACCACAGGGGATCGGGCTTTCTTT
j_call: TRBJ1-3; cdr3_length: 15; v_call: TRBV19; clone_size: .; d_call: .; cdr3_aa: CASSKVGGSGNTIYF; cdr3_nt: TGTGCCAGTAGTAAGGTTGGGGGCTCTGGAAACACCATATATTTT
j_call: TRBJ1-1; cdr3_length: 13; v_call: TRBV7-8; clone_size: many; d_call: .; cdr3_aa: CASSDVGLPEAFF; cdr3_nt: TGTGCCAGCAGCGACGTAGGGCTTCCCGAAGCTTTCTTT
j_call: TRBJ2-7; cdr3_length: 12; v_call: TRBV29-1; clone_size: many; d_call: TRBD1; cdr3_aa: CSVGTGPYEQYF; cdr3_nt: TGCAGCGTTGGGACAGGGCCCTACGAGCAGTACTTC
j_call: TRBJ1-2; cdr3_length: 13; v_call: TRBV12-3/TRBV12-4; clone_size: many; d_call: TRBD1; cdr3_aa: CASSRQGNYGYTF; cdr3_nt: TGTGCCAGCAGCAGACAGGGTAACTATGGCTACACCTTC
j_call: TRBJ2-2; cdr3_length: 15; v_call: TRBV12-3/TRBV12-4; clone_size: many; d_call: TRBD1; cdr3_aa: CASTLDRGSGGELFF; cdr3_nt: TGTGCCAGCACCCTAGACAGGGGATCGGGCGGGGAGCTGTTTTTT
j_call: TRBJ1-5; cdr3_length: 15; v_call: TRBV6-2/TRBV6-3; clone_size: many; d_call: .; cdr3_aa: CASSYGQYSNQPQHF; cdr3_nt: TGTGCCAGCAGTTACGGGCAGTATAGCAATCAGCCCCAGCATTTT
j_call: TRBJ2-5; cdr3_length: 17; v_call: TRBV11-2; clone_size: many; d_call: TRBD2; cdr3_aa: CASSSPSTSVSSETQYF; cdr3_nt: TGTGCCAGCAGCTCGCCTTCTACTAGCGTCTCCTCAGAGACCCAGTACTTC
j_call: TRBJ2-2; cdr3_length: 15; v_call: TRBV7-2; clone_size: many; d_call: .; cdr3_aa: CASSLGGARTRELFF; cdr3_nt: TGTGCCAGCAGCTTAGGTGGGGCCAGGACCCGGGAGCTGTTTTTT
j_call: TRBJ2-4; cdr3_length: 14; v_call: TRBV7-3; clone_size: many; d_call: .; cdr3_aa: CASSPSGVVNIQYF; cdr3_nt: TGTGCCAGCAGCCCTTCAGGGGTGGTGAACATTCAGTACTTC
j_call: TRBJ1-1; cdr3_length: 12; v_call: TRBV24-1; clone_size: .; d_call: .; cdr3_aa: CATRVGDTEAFF; cdr3_nt: TGTGCCACCAGGGTAGGAGACACTGAAGCTTTCTTT
j_call: TRBJ1-1; cdr3_length: 15; v_call: TRBV4-3; clone_size: many; d_call: .; cdr3_aa: CASSLSQRENTEAFF; cdr3_nt: TGCGCCAGCAGCCTTTCGCAGAGGGAGAACACTGAAGCTTTCTTT
j_call: TRBJ2-1; cdr3_length: 11; v_call: TRBV20-1; clone_size: many; d_call: .; cdr3_aa: CSASKHNEQFF; cdr3_nt: TGCAGTGCTAGTAAGCACAATGAGCAGTTCTTC
j_call: TRBJ2-4; cdr3_length: 14; v_call: TRBV12-3/TRBV12-4; clone_size: many; d_call: TRBD1; cdr3_aa: CASSLHRTGDIQYF; cdr3_nt: TGTGCCAGCAGTTTACACCGGACAGGGGACATTCAGTACTTC
j_call: TRBJ1-5; cdr3_length: 18; v_call: TRBV12-3/TRBV12-4; clone_size: many; d_call: TRBD1; cdr3_aa: CASSFLGQGSDSNQPQHF; cdr3_nt: TGTGCCAGCAGTTTTTTGGGACAGGGGTCTGATAGCAATCAGCCCCAGCATTTT
j_call: TRBJ2-7; cdr3_length: 17; v_call: TRBV6-2/TRBV6-3; clone_size: .; d_call: TRBD2; cdr3_aa: CATSDSASGSHSYEQYF; cdr3_nt: TGTGCCACCAGTGATTCGGCTAGCGGGAGTCACTCCTACGAGCAGTACTTC
j_call: TRBJ2-7; cdr3_length: 14; v_call: TRBV6-2/TRBV6-3; clone_size: many; d_call: TRBD1; cdr3_aa: CASSSNYRGDEQYF; cdr3_nt: TGTGCCAGCAGTTCCAATTACAGGGGTGACGAGCAGTACTTC
j_call: TRBJ2-7; cdr3_length: 14; v_call: TRBV6-1; clone_size: many; d_call: .; cdr3_aa: CASRAGNAYYEQYF; cdr3_nt: TGTGCCAGCCGAGCAGGGAATGCTTACTACGAGCAGTACTTC
j_call: TRBJ2-5; cdr3_length: 14; v_call: TRBV27; clone_size: many; d_call: TRBD1; cdr3_aa: CASSLRQGQETQYF; cdr3_nt: TGTGCCAGCAGCCTACGACAGGGCCAAGAGACCCAGTACTTC
j_call: TRBJ2-7; cdr3_length: 14; v_call: TRBV6-2/TRBV6-3; clone_size: many; d_call: TRBD2; cdr3_aa: CASSWASGAYEQYF; cdr3_nt: TGTGCCAGCAGTTGGGCTAGCGGTGCCTACGAGCAGTACTTC
j_call: TRBJ2-3; cdr3_length: 16; v_call: TRBV19; clone_size: many; d_call: TRBD2; cdr3_aa: CASSKGTGRNTDTQYF; cdr3_nt: TGTGCCAGTAGTAAGGGAACCGGGAGGAACACAGATACGCAGTATTTT